These 3 T cell receptor beta chains were all obtained from the same sample, sequenced in a study of shared clonotypes between healthy human individuals. TCRdb's table, derived via immunoSEQ multiplex PCR, lists solely in-frame clones and lacks some. The data contain around 640,000 clones, approximately 96% of them singletons. Terminally differentiated effector memory CD45RA+ cells were excluded by CCR7 positive selection of CD45RO-negative cells. The sample was naive CD8+ T cells sorted from blood. These receptors were obtained from a woman aged 30 to 39 in good health.

The chain carries TRBV27 and TRBJ2-7, with 7 nucleotides matching TRBD1. CDR1 is MNHEY and CDR2 is SMNVEV in the germline V gene (reference sequence). The CDR3 is 14 residues long. J gave up 4 bases and V 6 bases, and 9 bases lay outside the gene matches. The CDR3 DNA is TGTGCCAGCAGCTGGACAGGATACAATTACGAGCAGTACTTC. This translates into CASSWTGYNYEQYF.

The J gene is TRBJ2-7, the V gene TRBV11-2; D tentatively reads TRBD1 or TRBD2 (5 bases each). Trimming cost V 1 base and J 3 bases, with 16 bases left between them. CDR3 size: 16 residues. Germline V gene lookup returns CDR1 SGHAT and CDR2 FQNNGV. The CDR3 protein is CASSLAPSWDRYEQYF. The CDR3 bases are TGTGCCAGCAGCTTAGCCCCCTCATGGGACCGCTACGAGCAGTACTTC. The full variable domain, its missing parts supplied by reference TRBV11-2 and TRBJ2-7, is EAGVAQSPRYKIIEKRQSVAFWCNPISGHATLYWYQQILGQGPKLLIQFQNNGVVDDSQLPKDRFSAERLKGVDSTLKIQPAKLEDSAVYLCASSLAPSWDRYEQYFGPGTRLTVT.

In this sample, this clone turned up once. The chain links TRBV27 to TRBJ2-7; D gene ambiguous. The CDR3 is 15 residues long. Germline V lookup: CDR1 MNHEY, CDR2 SMNVEV (reference sequence). V shed 6 bases and J shed 0 bases, with 15 bases lying between them. The CDR3 nucleotides read TGTGCCAGCAGACCTGACTTGAGTAGCTCCTACGAGCAGTACTTC. This sequence encodes CASRPDLSSSYEQYF.